This TCR beta chain was identified during a study of T cell responses to AZD1222 COVID-19 vaccine. Recipients boosted at about 4 weeks or about 12 weeks are pooled. Using immunoSEQ multiplex PCR, the repertoire was profiled, and TCRdb retains in-frame clones only, with some absent. The sample lists around 140,000 clones, just over 90% occurring once. The CDR3 runs to 12 residues. Trimming took off 1 base at V and 9 bases at J, with 10 bases between the two ends. Comments on this clone: Antigen specificity is unknown.

Study conclusions and caveats: Baseline seropositives among AZD1222 recipients totaled only five or six. Clonal diversity may have been underestimated, and the donors were mostly white British, with more females than males.

This material consisted of peripheral blood, taken 28 days after the second AZD1222 dose. The chain couples TRBV12-3 or TRBV12-4 to TRBJ2-7, with D possibly being TRBD1 or TRBD2 (5 bases each). The sequence was collected from an adult who received the AZD1222 COVID-19 vaccine. The CDR3 is CASSLGRELQYF. The CDR3 DNA follows: TGTGCCAGCAGTTTAGGCAGGGAGTTGCAGTACTTC.